This entry lists 23 T cell receptor beta chains sequenced from one sample in a study of graft-versus-host responses after intestinal transplantation. Assay: immunoSEQ multiplex PCR; the TCRdb copy retains only in-frame clones and omits some. The table shows about 7,000 clones, with roughly a third occurring only once. The authors plated approximately 200,000 CFSE-labeled responder cells with approximately 200,000 irradiated, violet-dye-labeled stimulator cells. The sample consisted of alloreactive CD8+ T cells from a mixed lymphocyte reaction culture, taken before transplantation. The sample's subset: CFSE-low proliferating T cells sorted from roughly six-day pre-transplant mixed lymphocyte reaction (GvH or HvG direction). Receptors originate from a human patient who was an organ donor for intestinal transplantation.

Judged by abundance, this clone is medium-sized. The chain employs TRBV5-4 and TRBJ1-1, with D possibly matching TRBD1 (6 bases). V was shortened by 2 bases and J by 0 bases, with 11 bases between the two germline ends. The V gene's germline CDR1 is SGHNT and CDR2 YYREEE (reference sequence). The CDR3 has 15 residues. CDR3 region: CASSFMTGMNTEAFF. CDR3 nucleotides: TGTGCCAGCAGCTTTATGACAGGCATGAACACTGAAGCTTTCTTT. Filled out from reference TRBV5-4 and TRBJ1-1, the complete variable domain reads ETGVTQSPTHLIKTRGQQVTLRCSSQSGHNTVSWYQQALGQGPQFIFQYYREEENGRGNFPPRFSGLQFPNYSSELNVNALELDDSALYLCASSFMTGMNTEAFFGQGTRLTVV.

The V and J genes are TRBV7-9 and TRBJ2-1; 11 bases map to TRBD2. Germline lookup yields CDR1 SEHNR and CDR2 FQNEAQ (reference sequence). The CDR3 is 16 residues long. V shed 1 base, J shed 9 bases, and the junction held 8 bases outside the gene matches. The CDR3 here is CASSLGYSGGAAEQFF. Here the CDR3 DNA reads TGTGCCAGCAGCTTAGGGTATAGCGGGGGGGCAGCTGAGCAGTTCTTC.

This chain links TRBV5-1 with TRBJ1-6; a possible D gene is TRBD1 (5 bases). Germline V gene sequence: CDR1 SGHRS, CDR2 YFSETQ. CDR3 size: 16 residues. Trimming took off 1 base at V and 6 bases at J, with 14 bases between the two ends. As DNA, the CDR3 is TGCGCCAGCAGCTTGTCACAGGCCGGAGGTAATTCACCCCTCCACTTT. Amino acids: CASSLSQAGGNSPLHF.

Of note for this clone: At one of its ends the junction is not consistent with the germline gene, which may arise from a read error. The CDR3 region has the DNA TGTGCCAGCAGCCAAGTGGGCGGGGCCAACGTCCTGACTTTC. Translation gives CASSQVGGANVLTF. The chain couples TRBV4-1 to TRBJ2-6; D not certain. Germline V gene sequence: CDR1 MGHRA, CDR2 YSYEKL. CDR3 length: 14 residues.

Comment on this clone: Because the CDR3 is missing its conserved closing phenylalanine or tryptophan, this is likely a read error. The chain uses TRBV4-2 and TRBJ2-7; 7 bases align to TRBD1. Trimming took 1 base from V and 4 from J; bases not matched to a gene: 7. There are 15 residues in the CDR3. Germline V lookup: CDR1 LGHNA, CDR2 YNFKEQ. The CDR3 protein is CASSQVREGAYEQYL. CDR3 nucleotides: TGTGCCAGCAGCCAAGTCCGCGAGGGGGCTTACGAGCAGTACCTC.

The genes are TRBV4-3 and TRBJ2-7; the D is unclear. The CDR3 is made up of 13 amino acids. The V end lost 0 bases, the J end lost 4 bases, and 7 bases lay between the germline ends. CDR1 LGHNA and CDR2 YSLEER come from the germline V gene. CDR3 coding DNA: TGCGCCAGCAGCCAAGAACACTTATACGAGCAGTACTTC. This translates into CASSQEHLYEQYF.

This chain connects TRBV7-8 to TRBJ1-2, with D unclear. The CDR3 has 17 amino acids. Trimming shortened V by 4 bases and J by 4 bases, and 22 bases separated the two germline ends. From germline, CDR1 is SGHVS and CDR2 FQNEAQ. CDR3: CASSSLRRIPEGYGYTF. CDR3 coding DNA: TGTGCCAGCAGCTCGCTACGCAGGATACCGGAGGGCTATGGCTACACCTTC.

CDR3 DNA sequence: TGCAGCGTTGCTATGGACCCCCCGGGCTACACCTTC. It specifies CSVAMDPPGYTF. This rearrangement joins TRBV29-1 to TRBJ1-2, with D uncertain. The V gene lost 4 bases and the J gene lost 8 bases, with 14 bases spanning the gap. CDR1 and CDR2 from the germline V gene are SQVTM and ANQGSEA. The CDR3 contains 12 residues.

J is TRBJ2-7 and V is TRBV6-5, with D possibly being TRBD1 (6 bases). This CDR3 comprises 13 residues. V was cut by 11 bases and J by 6 bases, with 20 bases left in between. Germline V CDR1 and CDR2: MNHEY, SVGAGI. The CDR3 bases are TGTGCCTTATGGTGGGGGCTCCACTCCGAGCAGTACTTC. It encodes CALWWGLHSEQYF.

This clone is categorized as medium-sized. The chain links TRBV5-6 to TRBJ1-2; tentative D call: TRBD1 (5 bases). Trimming took off 1 base at V and 3 bases at J, with 16 bases between the two ends. The CDR3 sequence is 16 residues long. CDR1 SGHDT and CDR2 YYEEEE come from the germline V gene. In nucleotides, the CDR3 is TGTGCCAGCAGCTTGATGGGGCCGGTGTGGGACTATGGCTACACCTTC. Translation gives CASSLMGPVWDYGYTF.

The rearrangement uses TRBV6-9 and TRBJ1-2; D unresolved. Germline values: CDR1 MNHGY, CDR2 SVAAGI. The CDR3 loop spans 12 amino acids. V was shortened by 3 bases and J by 3 bases, with 5 bases between the two germline ends. CDR3 in amino acids: CASSYGDYGYTF. As DNA, the CDR3 is TGTGCCAGCAGTTACGGGGACTATGGCTACACCTTC.

CDR3 DNA: TGTGCCAGCAGCTTAGGGACAGGTCAACAGCCCCAGCATTTT. It translates to CASSLGTGQQPQHF. This chain joins TRBV7-9 and TRBJ1-5, with 7 bases fitting TRBD1. Trimming at V came to 1 base and at J to 7 bases, leaving 4 bases not matched to a gene. The germline V gene encodes CDR1 SEHNR and CDR2 FQNEAQ (reference sequence). The CDR3 length is 14 residues. Full variable domain (outside the CDR3, taken from reference TRBV7-9 and TRBJ1-5): DTGVSQNPRHKITKRGQNVTFRCDPISEHNRLYWYRQTLGQGPEFLTYFQNEAQLEKSRLLSDRFSAERPKGSFSTLEIQRTEQGDSAMYLCASSLGTGQQPQHFGDGTRLSIL.

This chain links TRBV4-3 with TRBJ2-1; TRBD2 might be the D (5 bases). Germline V gene sequence: CDR1 LGHNA, CDR2 YSLEER. The V end lost 3 bases, the J end lost 4 bases, and 10 bases lay between the germline ends. The CDR3 has 14 residues. The CDR3 DNA reads TGCGCCAGCAGCCAGTGGGGAGTTTACAATGAGCAGTTCTTC. Encoded protein: CASSQWGVYNEQFF.

The chain links TRBV4-2 to TRBJ2-3, with 9 positions matching TRBD2. V lost 5 bases and J lost 5; bases outside the gene matches: 8. From germline, CDR1 is LGHNA and CDR2 YNFKEQ. The CDR3 is made up of 15 amino acids. The CDR3 DNA sequence: TGTGCCAGCAGCTTGCAGGCGGGGGGGCGAGATACGCAGTATTTT. Its protein is CASSLQAGGRDTQYF.

This clone has a handful of counts. V is TRBV6-5 and J is TRBJ1-5; weak D call: TRBD1 (6 bases). The CDR3 has 15 residues. CDR1 is MNHEY and CDR2 is SVGAGI in the germline V gene. Trimming left V 5 bases short and J 2 bases short, with 13 bases between. For the CDR3, the DNA is TGTGCCAGCAGTAAAACAGGGTGGGGCAATCAGCCCCAGCATTTT. Its translation: CASSKTGWGNQPQHF.

Concerning this clone: A far larger clone is a single base away, which makes a read error likely. This chain links TRBV2 with TRBJ2-1, with 11 bases fitting TRBD1. The CDR3 sequence is 13 residues long. J was trimmed by 12 bases and V by 11 bases; bases with no gene match: 12. CDR1 and CDR2 (germline): SNHLY, FYNNEI. CDR3 coding DNA: TGTGCCTGTTCCGGACAGGGGGCGTTGGGGCAGTTCTTC. This codes for CACSGQGALGQFF.

By proportion, this clone is medium-sized. The gene calls are TRBV4-1 and TRBJ1-3, with D perhaps TRBD1 (5 bases). V was cut by 1 base and J by 1 base, with 20 bases left in between. Germline CDR1 and CDR2: MGHRA and YSYEKL. This CDR3 region has 19 residues. This CDR3 is CASSQVLTPGGISGNTIYF. The CDR3 DNA sequence: TGCGCCAGCAGCCAAGTGCTCACCCCCGGGGGAATTTCTGGAAACACCATATATTTT.

This chain uses TRBV5-4 with TRBJ1-5, with D unresolved. V was trimmed by 4 bases and J by 7 bases, leaving 12 bases between them. Germline V CDR1 and CDR2: SGHNT, YYREEE (reference sequence). The CDR3 totals 13 residues. The CDR3 bases are TGTGCCAGCAGCGCCCAGGTGAGACAGCCCCAGCATTTT. Protein: CASSAQVRQPQHF.

The V gene is TRBV6-5, the J gene TRBJ1-2, with D maybe TRBD1 (6 bases). Looked up from germline, CDR1 is MNHEY and CDR2 is SVGAGI. With 7 bases removed from V and 7 bases from J, the gap between germline ends came to 16 bases. CDR3 size: 13 residues. CDR3 amino acids: CASNNIPGAGYTF. CDR3 coding DNA: TGTGCCAGCAATAATATCCCGGGGGCTGGCTACACCTTC.

This clone was seen only a few times. CDR3 protein: CASSQDGLDGLAYNEQFF. As DNA, the CDR3 is TGCGCCAGCAGCCAAGATGGACTCGACGGCTTGGCCTACAATGAGCAGTTCTTC. This chain connects TRBV4-1 to TRBJ2-1; a possible D gene is TRBD2 (5 bases). In germline, CDR1 is MGHRA, CDR2 YSYEKL. Trimming removed 0 bases from V and 2 bases from J, with 17 bases in between. The CDR3 is 18 residues long.

The chain has TRBV9 and TRBJ2-7; TRBD1 aligns across 8 bases. The CDR3 has 15 residues. Trimming removed 4 bases from V and 1 base from J; junction bases left unmatched: 7. Germline values: CDR1 SGDLS, CDR2 YYNGEE. The CDR3 loop reads CASSPGQGGSYEQYF. CDR3 nucleotides: TGTGCCAGCAGCCCAGGACAGGGAGGATCCTACGAGCAGTACTTC.

The chain employs TRBV4-1 and TRBJ1-4; D may be TRBD1 (5 bases). Germline CDR1 reads MGHRA; CDR2 reads YSYEKL. There are 15 residues in the CDR3. Trimming cost V 4 bases and J 4 bases, with 13 bases left between them. CDR3 loop: CASSRHQGFNEKLFF. For the CDR3, the DNA is TGCGCCAGCAGCCGGCACCAGGGATTTAATGAAAAACTGTTTTTT.

Only a few counts were recorded for this clone. This chain joins TRBV2 and TRBJ2-7; either TRBD1 or TRBD2 may fit D (5 bases each). Germline V lookup: CDR1 SNHLY, CDR2 FYNNEI. The CDR3 totals 14 residues. Trimming stripped 6 bases from V and 1 base from J, with 13 bases between. This CDR3 is CASSLVRGSYEQYF. The CDR3 coding sequence is TGTGCCAGCAGCTTAGTGAGGGGTTCCTACGAGCAGTACTTC. The full variable domain, rest sourced from reference TRBV2 and TRBJ2-7, is EPEVTQTPSHQVTQMGQEVILRCVPISNHLYFYWYRQILGQKVEFLVSFYNNEISEKSEIFDDQFSVERPDGSNFTLKIRSTKLEDSAMYFCASSLVRGSYEQYFGPGTRLTVT.